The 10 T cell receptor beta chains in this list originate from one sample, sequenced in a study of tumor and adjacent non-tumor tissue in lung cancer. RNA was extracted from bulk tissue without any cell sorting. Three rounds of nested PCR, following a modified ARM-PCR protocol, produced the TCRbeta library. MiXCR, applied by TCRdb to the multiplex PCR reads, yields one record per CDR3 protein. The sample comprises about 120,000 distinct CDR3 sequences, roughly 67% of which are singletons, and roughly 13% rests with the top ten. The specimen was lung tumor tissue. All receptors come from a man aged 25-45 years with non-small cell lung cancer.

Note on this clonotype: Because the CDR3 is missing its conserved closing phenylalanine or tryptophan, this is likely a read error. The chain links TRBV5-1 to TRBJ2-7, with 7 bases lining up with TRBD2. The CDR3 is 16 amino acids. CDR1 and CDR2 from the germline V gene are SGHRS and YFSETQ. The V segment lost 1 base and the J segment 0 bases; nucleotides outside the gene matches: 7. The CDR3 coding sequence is TGCGCCAGCAGCTTGTCCGGGGGAGGGATCTCCTACGAGCAGTACTAC. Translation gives CASSLSGGGISYEQYY.

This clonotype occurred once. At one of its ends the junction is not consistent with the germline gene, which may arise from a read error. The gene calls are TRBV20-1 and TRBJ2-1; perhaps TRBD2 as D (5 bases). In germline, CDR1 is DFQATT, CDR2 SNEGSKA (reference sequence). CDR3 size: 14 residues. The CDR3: CSASGIITGNEQSF. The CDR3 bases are TGCAGTGCTAGTGGAATAATAACGGGGAATGAGCAGTCCTTC.

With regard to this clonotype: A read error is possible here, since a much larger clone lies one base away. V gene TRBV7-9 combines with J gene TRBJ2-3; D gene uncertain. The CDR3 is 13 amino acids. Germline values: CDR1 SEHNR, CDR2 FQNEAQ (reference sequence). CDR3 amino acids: CGILDGVADTQYF. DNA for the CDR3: TGTGGCATCCTGGATGGGGTGGCGGATACGCAGTATTTT. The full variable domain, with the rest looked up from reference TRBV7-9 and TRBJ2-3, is DTGVSQNPRHKITKRGQNVTFRCDPISEHNRLYWYRQTLGQGPEFLTYFQNEAQLEKSRLLSDRFSAERPKGSFSTLEIQRTEQGDSAMYLCGILDGVADTQYFGPGTRLTVL.

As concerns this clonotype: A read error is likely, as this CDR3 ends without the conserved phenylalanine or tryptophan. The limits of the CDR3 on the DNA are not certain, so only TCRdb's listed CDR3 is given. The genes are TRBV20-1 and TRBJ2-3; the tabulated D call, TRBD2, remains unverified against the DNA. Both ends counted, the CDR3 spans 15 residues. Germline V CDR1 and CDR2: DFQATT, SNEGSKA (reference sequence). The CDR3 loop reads CSAHGTSGGTDTEYL.

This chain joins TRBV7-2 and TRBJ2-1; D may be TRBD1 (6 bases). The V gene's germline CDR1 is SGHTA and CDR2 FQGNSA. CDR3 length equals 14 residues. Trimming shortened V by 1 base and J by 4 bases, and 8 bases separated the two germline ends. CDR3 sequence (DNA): TGTGCCAGCAGCTTAGGGACAGAGTACAATGAGCAGTTCTTC. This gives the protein CASSLGTEYNEQFF.

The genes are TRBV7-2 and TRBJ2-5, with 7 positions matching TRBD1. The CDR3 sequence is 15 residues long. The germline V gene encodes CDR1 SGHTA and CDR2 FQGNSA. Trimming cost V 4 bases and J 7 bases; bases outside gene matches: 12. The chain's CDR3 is CASSSRTGVGGTQYF. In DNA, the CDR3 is TGTGCCAGCAGCTCCCGGACAGGCGTTGGAGGGACCCAGTACTTC.

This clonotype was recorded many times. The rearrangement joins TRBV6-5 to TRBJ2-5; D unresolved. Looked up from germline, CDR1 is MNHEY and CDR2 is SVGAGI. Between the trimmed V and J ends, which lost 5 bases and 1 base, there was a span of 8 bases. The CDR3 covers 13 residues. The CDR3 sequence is CASSGWAQETQYF. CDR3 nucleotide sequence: TGTGCCAGCAGTGGCTGGGCCCAAGAGACCCAGTACTTC.

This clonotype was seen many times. CDR3 bases: TGCAGTGCTAGAGATTTCGAGCGGGAGGGGGAGACCCAGTACTTC. As protein: CSARDFEREGETQYF. The chain links TRBV20-1 to TRBJ2-5; TRBD2 matches 10 bases. The germline gives CDR1 DFQATT, CDR2 SNEGSKA (reference sequence). The trim removed 0 bases at V and 5 bases at J, leaving 6 bases unmatched. The CDR3 is made up of 15 amino acids.

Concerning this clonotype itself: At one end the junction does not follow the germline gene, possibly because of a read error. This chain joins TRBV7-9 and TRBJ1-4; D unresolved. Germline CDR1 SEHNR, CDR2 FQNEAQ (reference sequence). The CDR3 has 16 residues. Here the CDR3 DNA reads TGTGCCAGCAGCTCGGAGAGGGAAGGGCCTGATGAAAAGCTGTTTTTT. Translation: CASSSEREGPDEKLFF.

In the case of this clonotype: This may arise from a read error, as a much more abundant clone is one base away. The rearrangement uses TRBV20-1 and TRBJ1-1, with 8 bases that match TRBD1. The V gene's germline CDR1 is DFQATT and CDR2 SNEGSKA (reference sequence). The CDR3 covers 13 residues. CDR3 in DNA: TGCAGTGCGCGGACAGGGTACTACACTCAAGCTTTCTTT. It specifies CSARTGYYTQAFF.